This TCR beta chain was sequenced for a study of spatial heterogeneity in lung cancer. Whole-study context: The study consistently detected more beta-chain than alpha-chain sequences.

The CDR3 spans 14 residues. Trimming cost V 7 bases and J 6 bases; bases outside gene matches: 8. Germline V gene lookup returns CDR1 SNHLY and CDR2 FYNNEI. TCRdb re-called the 5' RACE reads through MiXCR, storing one row per CDR3 protein. The profile shows some 41,000 distinct CDR3 sequences, around 7.1% of them singletons. This sample's time point: sample taken at primary tumor resection. Tumor, nontumor lung or frozen PBMC supplied whole RNA that was sequenced unsorted. The donor population consisted of more than 55 patients with untreated, early-stage non-small cell lung cancer. Sequenced material: PBMCs, taken at surgery. The chain is built from TRBV2 and TRBJ1-4; TRBD1 matches at 7 bases. The sequence was collected from a female donor with early-stage non-small cell lung cancer. CDR3 DNA sequence: TGTGCCAGCAAGTTCGGGCAGGGGGATGAAAAACTGTTTTTT. This codes for CASKFGQGDEKLFF.